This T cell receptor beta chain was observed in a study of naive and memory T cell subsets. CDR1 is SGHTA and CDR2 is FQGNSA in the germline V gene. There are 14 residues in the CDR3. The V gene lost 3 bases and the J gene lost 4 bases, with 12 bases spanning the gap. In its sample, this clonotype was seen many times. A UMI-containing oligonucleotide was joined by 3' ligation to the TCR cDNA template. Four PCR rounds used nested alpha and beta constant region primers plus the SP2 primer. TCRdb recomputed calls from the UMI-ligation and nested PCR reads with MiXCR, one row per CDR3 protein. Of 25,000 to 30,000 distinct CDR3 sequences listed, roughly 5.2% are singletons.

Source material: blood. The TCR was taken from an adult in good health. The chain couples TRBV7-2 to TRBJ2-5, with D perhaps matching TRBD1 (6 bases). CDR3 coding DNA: TGTGCCAGCAGCTTTAGCCGAGGGGGAGAGACCCAGTACTTC. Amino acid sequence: CASSFSRGGETQYF.